This T cell receptor (beta chain) was identified in a study of cytomegalovirus exposure and HLA in healthy donors. Trimming removed 4 bases at V and 1 base at J, with 13 bases between. The germline V gene has CDR1 MGHDK and CDR2 SYGVNS. The CDR3 is 16 amino acids. Researchers ran the PCR with 60 Vbeta and 13 Jbeta primers. Generated by immunoSEQ multiplex PCR, the TCRdb table keeps only in-frame clones and is missing some. The sample gives about 120,000 clones, over 75% of which show up once; around 5.5% is in the top ten. This clone was seen a single time. The antigen remains undetermined. Study results and limitations: In the analysis, some V segments, TRBV6-2 and TRBV6-3 included, were excluded as indistinguishable. Later analysis suggested links between common viral pathogens and several top significant clusters. In a later analysis, a genetic analysis reported fewer productive-TCR N-insertions in an Asian-associated ancestry cluster than the cohort average.

The gene calls are TRBV25-1 and TRBJ2-2, with D possibly TRBD1 on 6 matching bases. Sequencing was carried out using PBMCs. The sequence derives from a young man in good health and CMV-seropositive. The CDR3 loop reads CASSVRGIGNTGELFF. In DNA, the CDR3 is TGTGCCAGCAGTGTGAGGGGGATAGGGAACACCGGGGAGCTGTTTTTT. The entire variable domain, with the rest obtained from reference TRBV25-1 and TRBJ2-2, is as follows: EADIYQTPRYLVIGTGKKITLECSQTMGHDKMYWYQQDPGMELHLIHYSYGVNSTEKGDLSSESTVSRIRTEHFPLTLESARPSHTSQYLCASSVRGIGNTGELFFGEGSRLTVL.